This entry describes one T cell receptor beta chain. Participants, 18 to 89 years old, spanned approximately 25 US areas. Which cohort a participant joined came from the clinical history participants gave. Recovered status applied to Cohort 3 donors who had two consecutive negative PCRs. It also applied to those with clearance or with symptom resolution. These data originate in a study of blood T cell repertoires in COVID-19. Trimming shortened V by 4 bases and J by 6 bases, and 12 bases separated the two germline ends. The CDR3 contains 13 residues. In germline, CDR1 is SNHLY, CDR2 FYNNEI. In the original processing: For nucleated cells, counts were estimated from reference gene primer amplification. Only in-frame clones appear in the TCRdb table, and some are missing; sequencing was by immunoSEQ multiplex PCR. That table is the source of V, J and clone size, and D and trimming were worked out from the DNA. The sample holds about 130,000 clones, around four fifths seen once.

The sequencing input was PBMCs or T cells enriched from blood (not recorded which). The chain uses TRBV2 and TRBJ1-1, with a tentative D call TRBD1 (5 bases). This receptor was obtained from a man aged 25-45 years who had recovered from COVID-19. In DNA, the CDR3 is TGTGCCAGCAGTGGGGAAGGGACTTCTGAAGCTTTCTTT. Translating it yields CASSGEGTSEAFF.